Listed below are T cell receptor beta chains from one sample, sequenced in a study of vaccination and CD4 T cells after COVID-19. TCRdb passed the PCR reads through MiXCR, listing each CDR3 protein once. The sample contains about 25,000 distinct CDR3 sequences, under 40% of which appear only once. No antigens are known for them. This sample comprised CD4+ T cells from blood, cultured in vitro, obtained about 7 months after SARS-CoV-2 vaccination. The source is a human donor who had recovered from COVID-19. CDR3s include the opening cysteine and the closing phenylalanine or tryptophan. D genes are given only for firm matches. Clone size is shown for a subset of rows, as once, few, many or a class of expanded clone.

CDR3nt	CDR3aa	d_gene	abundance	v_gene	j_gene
TGTGCCAGCAGTTCAGCCTCGGACACCTTTAGCAATCAGCCCCAGCATTTT	CASSSASDTFSNQPQHF	.	few	TRBV6-2/TRBV6-3	TRBJ1-5
TGTGCCAGTACCCCGACAGGCACAGATACGCAGTATTTT	CASTPTGTDTQYF	.	few	TRBV19	TRBJ2-3
TGTGCCAGCAGTCTAGACGCTAATGAGCAGTTCTTC	CASSLDANEQFF	.	few	TRBV2	TRBJ2-1
TGCAGTGCTAGAGATCCCGGACTAGCGGGGTTCAATGAGCAGTTCTTC	CSARDPGLAGFNEQFF	TRBD2	.	TRBV20-1	TRBJ2-1
TGCGCCAGCAGCGAAGCGGCGAGAACTGAAGAGACCCAGTACTTC	CASSEAARTEETQYF	.	.	TRBV4-3	TRBJ2-5
TGTGCCAGCAGCAACAATAACAGGGAACTAGCGGCCTACGAGCAGTACTTC	CASSNNNRELAAYEQYF	TRBD2	.	TRBV27	TRBJ2-7
TGTGCCAGCAGCTTAGCGCTAGGGATATCGTCCTCTGAGCAGTTCTTC	CASSLALGISSSEQFF	.	few	TRBV7-8	TRBJ2-1
TGTGCCAGCAGCCAACTGTCCTACGAGCAGTACTTC	CASSQLSYEQYF	.	.	TRBV14	TRBJ2-7
TGCGCCAGCAACGACGGAGGGAATTCACCCCTCCACTTT	CASNDGGNSPLHF	.	.	TRBV5-1	TRBJ1-6
TGTGCCAGCAGTTTTACCCACAATCAGCCCCAGCATTTT	CASSFTHNQPQHF	.	.	TRBV12-3/TRBV12-4	TRBJ1-5
TGTGCCAGCAGTGGATATGGCGGGAGGGCCGAGTATTTT	CASSGYGGRAEYF	TRBD2	.	TRBV2	TRBJ2-3
TGCAGTGCTAGAGGGTCAGGCACAGATACGCAGTATTTT	CSARGSGTDTQYF	.	.	TRBV20-1	TRBJ2-3
TGCAGTGCTATAAGAGGGGAGGGGGGCGAGACCCAGTACTTC	CSAIRGEGGETQYF	.	.	TRBV20-1	TRBJ2-5
TGTGCCACCAGTGACTCCGGGACTAGCGGCCACACCGGGGAGCTGTTTTTT	CATSDSGTSGHTGELFF	TRBD2	.	TRBV24-1	TRBJ2-2
TGTGCCAGCAGTGAATCTTCCCCGAACACCGGGGAGCTGTTTTTT	CASSESSPNTGELFF	.	.	TRBV2	TRBJ2-2
TGCAGTGCTTCGACAGGGGTCTGGGGTTCACCCCTCCACTTT	CSASTGVWGSPLHF	TRBD1	few	TRBV20-1	TRBJ1-6
TGCAGCGTTGGAGGGCCCGTGGTGAACACTGAAGCTTTCTTT	CSVGGPVVNTEAFF	.	few	TRBV29-1	TRBJ1-1
TGTGCCAGCACCCTCCGAGCGGGAGAGGGTGCCGGGGAGCTGTTTTTT	CASTLRAGEGAGELFF	TRBD2	.	TRBV27	TRBJ2-2
TGTGCCAGCAGCTCCACCCTTACGACAGGGGCGGGTGAGCAGTTCTTC	CASSSTLTTGAGEQFF	TRBD1	few	TRBV6-1	TRBJ2-1
TGTGCCAGCAGCTTATACAGCCGCCCCTTCTTC	CASSLYSRPFF	.	.	TRBV5-5	TRBJ2-1
TGTGCCAGCAGCTTATGGGGATCTCTAGGCACAGATACGCAGTATTTT	CASSLWGSLGTDTQYF	.	.	TRBV7-8	TRBJ2-3
TGTGCCAGCAGCTTTTCGCTAGCGGGTGAGCAGTTCTTC	CASSFSLAGEQFF	TRBD2	.	TRBV7-2	TRBJ2-1
TGTGCCAGCAGCCCTCCAGGGGGCCATTACAATGAGCAGTTCTTC	CASSPPGGHYNEQFF	TRBD1	.	TRBV7-9	TRBJ2-1
TGTGCCAGCACCCGGACAGGGGGCCTGACTGAAGCTTTCTTT	CASTRTGGLTEAFF	TRBD1	few	TRBV6-1	TRBJ1-1
TGTGCCAGCAGTTACGGGAGGGATGCCCGCTTCCAGTACTTC	CASSYGRDARFQYF	TRBD2	.	TRBV6-5	TRBJ2-5
TGTGCCAGCAGTTACTCATCGGGACTAGCGGGAGGCACAGATACGCAGTATTTT	CASSYSSGLAGGTDTQYF	TRBD2	few	TRBV6-5	TRBJ2-3
TGTGCCAGCAGATACACAGATACGCAGTATTTT	CASRYTDTQYF	.	few	TRBV28	TRBJ2-3
TGCGCCAGCAGCCAAGGGACTAACACAGATACGCAGTATTTT	CASSQGTNTDTQYF	.	.	TRBV4-3	TRBJ2-3
TGTGCCAGCATCAAGAGGACTAGCGGGAGCTTCGACAATGAGCAGTTCTTC	CASIKRTSGSFDNEQFF	TRBD2	.	TRBV6-1	TRBJ2-1
TGCAGTGCCAGGGCGACGGAGACCCAGTACTTC	CSARATETQYF	.	.	TRBV20-1	TRBJ2-5
TGTGCCAGCAGCTCAATACGGGGACGGCTGGATTCACCCCTCCACTTT	CASSSIRGRLDSPLHF	.	.	TRBV11-2	TRBJ1-6
TGTGCCAGCAGCTTACGGCCCGGGGAGCTGTTTTTT	CASSLRPGELFF	.	once	TRBV5-4	TRBJ2-2